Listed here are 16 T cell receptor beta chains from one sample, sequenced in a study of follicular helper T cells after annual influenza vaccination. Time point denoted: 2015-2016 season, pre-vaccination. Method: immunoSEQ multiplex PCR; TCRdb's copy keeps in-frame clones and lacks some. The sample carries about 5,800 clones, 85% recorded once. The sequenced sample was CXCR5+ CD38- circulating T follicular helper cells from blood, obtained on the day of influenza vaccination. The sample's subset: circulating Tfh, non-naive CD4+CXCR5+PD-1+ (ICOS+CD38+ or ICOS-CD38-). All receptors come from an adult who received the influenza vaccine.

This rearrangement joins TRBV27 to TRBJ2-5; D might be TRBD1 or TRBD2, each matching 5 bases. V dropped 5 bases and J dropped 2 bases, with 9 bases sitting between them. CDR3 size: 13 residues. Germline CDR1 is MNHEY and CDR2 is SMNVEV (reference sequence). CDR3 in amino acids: CASSVREQETQYF. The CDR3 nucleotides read TGTGCCAGCAGTGTCAGGGAGCAAGAGACCCAGTACTTC.

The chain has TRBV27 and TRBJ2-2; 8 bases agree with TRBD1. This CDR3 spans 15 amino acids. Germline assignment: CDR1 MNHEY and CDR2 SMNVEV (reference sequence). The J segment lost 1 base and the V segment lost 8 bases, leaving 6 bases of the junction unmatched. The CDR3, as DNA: TGTGCCAGCGCCGCCGGGACAGGGAACACCGGGGAGCTGTTTTTT. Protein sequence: CASAAGTGNTGELFF.

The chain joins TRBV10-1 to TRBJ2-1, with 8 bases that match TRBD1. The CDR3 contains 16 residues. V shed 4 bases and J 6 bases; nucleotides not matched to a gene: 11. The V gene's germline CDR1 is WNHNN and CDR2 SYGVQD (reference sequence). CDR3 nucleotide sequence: TGCGCCAGCAGTGGCCTAGCGCCACAGGGGGTCAATGAGCAGTTCTTC. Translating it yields CASSGLAPQGVNEQFF.

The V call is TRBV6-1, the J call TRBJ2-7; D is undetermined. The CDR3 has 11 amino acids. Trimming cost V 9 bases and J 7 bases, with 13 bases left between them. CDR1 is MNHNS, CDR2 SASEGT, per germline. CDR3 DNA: TGTGCCAGGACCCGGACCGGAGAGCAGTACTTC. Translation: CARTRTGEQYF.

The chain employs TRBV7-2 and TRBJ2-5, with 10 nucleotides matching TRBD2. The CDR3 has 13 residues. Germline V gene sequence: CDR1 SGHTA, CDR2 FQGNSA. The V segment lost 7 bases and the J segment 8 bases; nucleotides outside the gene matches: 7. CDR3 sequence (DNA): TGTGCCAGCAAGATAGCGGGAGGCGACACCCAGTACTTC. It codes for CASKIAGGDTQYF.

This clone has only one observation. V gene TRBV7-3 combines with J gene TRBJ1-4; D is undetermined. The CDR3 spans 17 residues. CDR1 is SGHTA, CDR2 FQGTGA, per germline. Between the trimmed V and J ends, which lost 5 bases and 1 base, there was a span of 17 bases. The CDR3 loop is CASSPKGLCETNEKLFF. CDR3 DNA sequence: TGTGCCAGCAGCCCCAAGGGTTTATGCGAAACTAATGAAAAACTGTTTTTT.

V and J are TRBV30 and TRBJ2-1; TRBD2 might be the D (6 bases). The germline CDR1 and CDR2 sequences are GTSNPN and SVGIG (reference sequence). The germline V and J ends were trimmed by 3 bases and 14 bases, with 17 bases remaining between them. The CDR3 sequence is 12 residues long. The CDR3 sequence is CAWSLPGLFKFF. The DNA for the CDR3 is TGTGCCTGGAGCCTCCCGGGACTCTTTAAGTTCTTC.

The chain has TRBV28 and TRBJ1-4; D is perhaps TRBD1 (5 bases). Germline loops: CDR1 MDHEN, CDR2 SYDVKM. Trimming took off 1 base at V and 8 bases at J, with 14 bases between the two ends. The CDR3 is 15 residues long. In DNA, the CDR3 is TGTGCCAGCAGTTTATTGACAGCCCTAGGGGAAAAACTGTTTTTT. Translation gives CASSLLTALGEKLFF.

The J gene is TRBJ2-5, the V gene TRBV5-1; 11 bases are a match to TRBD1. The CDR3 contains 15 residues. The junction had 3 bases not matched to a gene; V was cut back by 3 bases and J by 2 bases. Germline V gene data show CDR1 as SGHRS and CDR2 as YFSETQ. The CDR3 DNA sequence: TGCGCCAGCAGCTGGACAGGGGGCGGACAAGAGACCCAGTACTTC. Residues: CASSWTGGGQETQYF.

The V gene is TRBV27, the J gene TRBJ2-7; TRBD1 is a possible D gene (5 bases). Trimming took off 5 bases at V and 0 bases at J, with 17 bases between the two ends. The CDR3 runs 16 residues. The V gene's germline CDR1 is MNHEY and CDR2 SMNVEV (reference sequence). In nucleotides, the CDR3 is TGTGCCAGCAGTCCTCGTGGGGCGGAGAGCTCCTACGAGCAGTACTTC. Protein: CASSPRGAESSYEQYF.

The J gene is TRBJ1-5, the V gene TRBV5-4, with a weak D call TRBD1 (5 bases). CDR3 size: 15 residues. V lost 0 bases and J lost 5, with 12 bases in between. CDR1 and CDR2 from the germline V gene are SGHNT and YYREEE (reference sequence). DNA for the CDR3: TGTGCCAGCAGCTTGGGTGGGGGAAGGGATCAGCCCCAGCATTTT. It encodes CASSLGGGRDQPQHF.

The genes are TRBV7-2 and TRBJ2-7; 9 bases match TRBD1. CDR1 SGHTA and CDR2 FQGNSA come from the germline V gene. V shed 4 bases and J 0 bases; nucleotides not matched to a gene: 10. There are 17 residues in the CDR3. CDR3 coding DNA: TGTGCCAGCAGCTCGAGGACAGGGGCCCTGAGCTCCTACGAGCAGTACTTC. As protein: CASSSRTGALSSYEQYF.

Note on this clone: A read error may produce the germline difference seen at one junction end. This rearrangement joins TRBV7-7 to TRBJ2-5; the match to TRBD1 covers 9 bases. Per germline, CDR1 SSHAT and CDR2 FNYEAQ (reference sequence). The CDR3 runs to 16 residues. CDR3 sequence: CASSMLAGTGKETQYF. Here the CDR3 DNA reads TGTGCTAGCAGCATGCTTGCCGGGACAGGGAAAGAGACCCAGTACTTC.

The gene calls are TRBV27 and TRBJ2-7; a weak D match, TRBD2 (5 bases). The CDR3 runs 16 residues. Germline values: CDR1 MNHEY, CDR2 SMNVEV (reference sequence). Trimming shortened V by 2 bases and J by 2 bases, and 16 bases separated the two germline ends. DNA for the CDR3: TGTGCCAGCAGTTTACTCATTTTAGGGAGTGCCTACGAGCAGTACTTC. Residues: CASSLLILGSAYEQYF.

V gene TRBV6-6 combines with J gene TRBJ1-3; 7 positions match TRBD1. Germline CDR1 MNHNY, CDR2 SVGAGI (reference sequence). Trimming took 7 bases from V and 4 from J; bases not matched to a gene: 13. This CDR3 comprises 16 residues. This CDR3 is CASTPMGGQPGNTIYF. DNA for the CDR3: TGTGCCAGCACCCCTATGGGGGGACAGCCCGGAAACACCATATATTTT.

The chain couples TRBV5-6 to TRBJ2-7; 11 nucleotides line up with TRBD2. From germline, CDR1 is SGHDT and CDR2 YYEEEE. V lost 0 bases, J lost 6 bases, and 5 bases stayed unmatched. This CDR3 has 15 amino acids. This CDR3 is CASSLEVLAGGEQYF. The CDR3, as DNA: TGTGCCAGCAGCTTGGAAGTGCTAGCGGGGGGCGAGCAGTACTTC.